Each of the 13 T cell receptor beta chains below was sequenced from the same sample in a study of blood T cell repertoires in COVID-19. The data were produced by immunoSEQ multiplex PCR, yet TCRdb's version contains in-frame clones alone and is incomplete. This sample has 290,000 or so clones, with approximately 86% found just once. What was sequenced was PBMCs or T cells enriched from blood (not recorded which). The receptors derive from a woman younger than 30 who had recovered from COVID-19.

The chain uses TRBV18 and TRBJ2-5; weak D call: TRBD1 (7 bases). Per germline, CDR1 KGHSH and CDR2 LQKENI. The germline V and J ends were trimmed by 3 bases and 4 bases, with 15 bases remaining between them. This CDR3 spans 15 amino acids. The CDR3 is CASSPAEGAGETQYF. The CDR3 nucleotides are TGTGCCAGCTCACCGGCGGAGGGGGCGGGAGAGACCCAGTACTTC.

The chain is built from TRBV27 and TRBJ1-4, with a possible D match to TRBD1 (6 bases). The CDR3 is 15 residues long. V was shortened by 6 bases and J by 0 bases, with 11 bases between the two germline ends. Germline V gene sequence: CDR1 MNHEY, CDR2 SMNVEV (reference sequence). The CDR3 region has the DNA TGTGCCAGCAGGATACACAGGGCAACTAATGAAAAACTGTTTTTT. As protein: CASRIHRATNEKLFF.

The chain couples TRBV6-4 to TRBJ1-1, with TRBD1 as a possible D gene (6 bases). Germline V gene lookup returns CDR1 MRHNA and CDR2 SNTAGT. This CDR3 region has 14 residues. Trimming pared 2 bases from V and 2 bases from J, leaving 9 bases between. Written as DNA, the CDR3 is TGTGCCAGCAGTGACACGGACAGAAACACTGAAGCTTTCTTT. Protein sequence: CASSDTDRNTEAFF.

This chain uses TRBV5-1 with TRBJ1-5; D is unclear. Germline V CDR1 and CDR2: SGHRS, YFSETQ. The CDR3 spans 15 residues. V was clipped by 10 bases and J by 1 base, with 18 bases between them. CDR3 nucleotides: TGCGCCCGCGGCGGGGTCCTGAAAAGCAATCAGCCCCAGCATTTT. As protein: CARGGVLKSNQPQHF.

The chain uses TRBV7-9 and TRBJ2-3, with 11 nucleotides matching TRBD2. Losses at the gene ends were 3 bases for V and 0 bases for J; bases not matched to a gene: 5. Germline CDR1 is SEHNR and CDR2 is FQNEAQ (reference sequence). The CDR3 has 17 residues. The chain's CDR3 is CASSLPGLAESTDTQYF. The CDR3 DNA sequence: TGTGCCAGCAGCTTGCCGGGACTAGCGGAAAGCACAGATACGCAGTATTTT. The full variable domain, in which reference TRBV7-9 and TRBJ2-3 provide the parts outside the CDR3, is DTGVSQNPRHKITKRGQNVTFRCDPISEHNRLYWYRQTLGQGPEFLTYFQNEAQLEKSRLLSDRFSAERPKGSFSTLEIQRTEQGDSAMYLCASSLPGLAESTDTQYFGPGTRLTVL.

V is TRBV30 and J is TRBJ1-3; D not resolved. Germline lookup yields CDR1 GTSNPN and CDR2 SVGIG (reference sequence). The CDR3 extends over 14 amino acids. Trimming took 0 bases from V and 1 from J, leaving 7 bases between them. CDR3 loop: CAWSVRVSGNTIYF. CDR3 DNA sequence: TGTGCCTGGAGTGTACGGGTTTCTGGAAACACCATATATTTT.

The chain has TRBV3-1 (or the pseudogene TRBV3-2) and TRBJ2-5, with 11 nucleotides matching TRBD1. J was trimmed by 5 bases and V by 8 bases; bases with no gene match: 4. Per the germline V gene, CDR1 is LGHDT and CDR2 is YNNKEL (reference sequence). This CDR3 has 13 amino acids. The chain's CDR3 is CASRDRGWETQYF. CDR3 DNA: TGTGCCAGCCGGGACAGGGGGTGGGAGACCCAGTACTTC.

The chain is built from TRBV7-9 and TRBJ2-3; possible D gene TRBD2, 5 bases. In germline, CDR1 is SEHNR, CDR2 FQNEAQ (reference sequence). The V and J ends lost 2 bases and 6 bases respectively, with 18 bases between them. CDR3 length: 16 residues. CDR3 sequence: CASSLSLVRAGDTQYF. For the CDR3, the DNA is TGTGCCAGCAGCTTAAGTTTGGTCCGGGCGGGCGATACGCAGTATTTT.

V usage is TRBV29-1 and J usage is TRBJ2-1; 8 bases map to TRBD2. In germline, CDR1 is SQVTM, CDR2 ANQGSEA. V lost 1 base, J lost 7 bases, and 9 bases stayed unmatched. The CDR3 is 15 residues long. Written as DNA, the CDR3 is TGCAGCGTTGAAGGTAAAGCGGGAGTGGGTAATGAGCAGTTCTTC. Its translation is CSVEGKAGVGNEQFF.

The chain couples TRBV19 to TRBJ1-4; 8 bases fit TRBD1. The V segment lost 3 bases and the J segment 6 bases; nucleotides outside the gene matches: 3. Per the germline V gene, CDR1 is LNHDA and CDR2 is SQIVND (reference sequence). The CDR3 totals 14 residues. DNA of the CDR3: TGTGCCAGTAGTATCAGGGGGCATGATGAAAAACTGTTTTTT. This gives the protein CASSIRGHDEKLFF. Together with reference TRBV19 and TRBJ1-4, the CDR3 gives the full variable domain: DGGITQSPKYLFRKEGQNVTLSCEQNLNHDAMYWYRQDPGQGLRLIYYSQIVNDFQKGDIAEGYSVSREKKESFPLTVTSAQKNPTAFYLCASSIRGHDEKLFFGSGTQLSVL.

This clone is a singleton in its sample. The genes are TRBV18 and TRBJ2-5; 7 bases agree with TRBD1. V lost 2 bases to trimming and J lost 2 bases; unmatched junction nucleotides: 5. This CDR3 is 15 amino acids long. Germline V lookup: CDR1 KGHSH, CDR2 LQKENI. CDR3 residues: CASSPYDREQETQYF. The CDR3, as DNA: TGTGCCAGCTCACCATACGACAGGGAACAAGAGACCCAGTACTTC.

The chain links TRBV4-3 to TRBJ1-2; the D is unclear. V lost 4 bases to trimming and J lost 2 bases, with 8 bases between them. Germline CDR1 reads LGHNA; CDR2 reads YSLEER. The CDR3 totals 13 residues. The CDR3 nucleotides are TGCGCCAGCAGCCCTGGCGGCAACTATGGCTACACCTTC. Amino acids: CASSPGGNYGYTF.

The genes are TRBV6-6 and TRBJ1-1; 9 bases map to TRBD1. The germline gives CDR1 MNHNY, CDR2 SVGAGI (reference sequence). Germline trimming cut 6 bases from V and 4 bases from J; bases unmatched to any gene: 0. The CDR3 runs 12 residues. CDR3 DNA: TGTGCCAGCAGGACAGGGGGCACTGAAGCTTTCTTT. Translating it yields CASRTGGTEAFF.